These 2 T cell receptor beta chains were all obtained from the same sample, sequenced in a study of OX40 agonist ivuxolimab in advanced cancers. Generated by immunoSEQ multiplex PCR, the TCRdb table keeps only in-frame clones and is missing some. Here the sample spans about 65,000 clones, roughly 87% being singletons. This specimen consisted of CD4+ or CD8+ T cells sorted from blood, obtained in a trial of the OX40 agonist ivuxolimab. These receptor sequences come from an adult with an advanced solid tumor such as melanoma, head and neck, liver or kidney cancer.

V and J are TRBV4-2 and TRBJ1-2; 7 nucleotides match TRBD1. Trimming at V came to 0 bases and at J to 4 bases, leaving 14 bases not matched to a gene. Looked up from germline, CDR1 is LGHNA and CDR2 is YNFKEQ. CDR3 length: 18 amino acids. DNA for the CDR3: TGTGCCAGCAGCCAAGATTCCCCCCCGGCAGGGGGGACCTATGGCTACACCTTC. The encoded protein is CASSQDSPPAGGTYGYTF.

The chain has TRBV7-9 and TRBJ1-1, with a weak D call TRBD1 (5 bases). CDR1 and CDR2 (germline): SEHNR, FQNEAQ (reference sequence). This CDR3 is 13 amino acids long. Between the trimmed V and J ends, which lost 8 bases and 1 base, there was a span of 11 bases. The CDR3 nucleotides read TGTGCCAGCGGGGCAGGGAGGAACACTGAAGCTTTCTTT. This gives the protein CASGAGRNTEAFF.